The T cell receptor (beta chain) described here comes from a study of blood T cell repertoires in COVID-19. The method was immunoSEQ multiplex PCR; TCRdb's version includes in-frame clones alone and lacks a portion of them. There are 23,000 or so clones in the sample; around four fifths occur only once, and approximately 7% lies in the top ten. Trimming stripped 6 bases from V and 0 bases from J, with 8 bases between. CDR3 length: 13 residues. Germline V CDR1 and CDR2: LGHDT, YNNKEL (reference sequence). The receptor was isolated from a human donor in a cohort sampled during active COVID-19. The J gene is TRBJ1-1, the V gene TRBV3-1 (or the pseudogene TRBV3-2); D is undetermined. The sample consisted of peripheral blood. The CDR3 is CASSLTVNTEAFF. DNA of the CDR3: TGTGCCAGCAGTCTTACGGTGAACACTGAAGCTTTCTTT.